This T cell receptor beta chain came from a study of T-cell reconstitution after alpha-beta-depleted transplantation in children. Regarding the study as a whole: Expanded graft clones, several hundred of them, were reportedly the source of alpha-beta T cells about two months after transplant. Diversity of TCRbeta at day 60 was high in some patients, arising from surviving recipient T cells and thymic progenitors.

A word on this clonotype: Antigen unknown.

For TCRbeta, the library was prepared with unique molecular identifiers. TCRdb used MiXCR to reprocess the PCR reads, holding one entry per CDR3 protein. Here the sample spans approximately 800,000 distinct CDR3 sequences, less than 20% being singletons. This CDR3 has 18 residues. The V segment lost 1 base and the J segment 4 bases; nucleotides outside the gene matches: 8. Germline V gene data show CDR1 as LGHDT and CDR2 as YNNKEL (reference sequence). Sequencing used PBMCs, mostly from graft donor cells, obtained 360 days after TCRalphabeta/CD19-depleted stem cell transplant. The rearrangement joins TRBV3-1 to TRBJ2-6, with TRBD1 matching over 9 bases. The receptor's source is a male patient aged 10 to 17 who had a stem cell transplant for acute lymphoblastic leukemia, so the T cells may come from the graft donor. The CDR3 sequence is CASSQVRDRVIGANVLTF. The CDR3 DNA sequence: TGTGCCAGCAGCCAAGTGAGGGACAGGGTCATCGGGGCCAACGTCCTGACTTTC.